A single TCR beta chain is shown here with its context. Its cognate antigen is unknown. Conventional CD4 T cells were sorted as CD4+CD127+ cells. The data originate from a study of B cell selection in AIRE deficiency. Study observations and caveats: Tconv and Treg cells from AIRE-deficient patients resembled healthy donors in TCRBV usage, CDR3 length and diversity. About 33% of healthy-donor shared Treg TCRbeta sequences appeared in patient Tconv cells.

Profiling relied on immunoSEQ multiplex PCR, and the TCRdb table lists in-frame clones only, not all of them. The table lists some 24,000 clones, around 97% of them singletons. This TCR derives from a human donor with AIRE deficiency. Sequencing was carried out using conventional CD4+ T cells sorted from PBMCs.

CDR3 sequence: CASSGTSGPYEQYF. The CDR3, as DNA: TGTGCCAGCAGTGGGACTAGCGGGCCCTACGAGCAGTACTTC. The rearrangement links TRBV6-5 to TRBJ2-7; 12 nucleotides line up with TRBD2. Trimming at V came to 5 bases and at J to 2 bases, leaving 1 base not matched to a gene. The length of the CDR3 is 14 residues. Per germline, CDR1 MNHEY and CDR2 SVGAGI.